The clone carrying this T cell receptor beta chain was detected a few times. This entry is derived from a study of sequential checkpoint blockade in melanoma. Study background: Patients were randomized 1:1 to nivolumab-then-ipilimumab or ipilimumab-then-nivolumab first-line.

Treatment here: randomized to nivolumab then ipilimumab (arm A) or the reverse (arm B). Patients had received no earlier DNA-damaging chemotherapy. Unmatched junction bases numbered 8, after V lost 7 bases and J lost 7 bases. CDR1 is MNHEY, CDR2 SMNVEV, per germline (reference sequence). The CDR3 consists of 14 residues. The repertoire was sequenced with immunoSEQ multiplex PCR; TCRdb's copy has only in-frame clones and lacks some. This sample has about 26,000 clones, with about three quarters found just once. The source was CD8+ T cells sorted from blood (inferred from file names), collected from a patient given nivolumab and ipilimumab in sequence. The TCR originated in a human donor with melanoma. J is TRBJ2-2 and V is TRBV27; TRBD2 aligns across 8 bases. The CDR3 loop is CASTGGRSSGELFF. The CDR3 nucleotides are TGTGCCAGCACTGGCGGGAGGTCGAGCGGGGAGCTGTTTTTT.